Below, 10 T cell receptor beta chains from the same sample are listed, as sequenced in a study of T cells in Graves' hyperthyroidism and ophthalmopathy. The investigators amplified TCR beta CDR3 regions from RNA transcripts. The HTBI primer set was used in a first-round RT-PCR of the TCR CDR3. Via MiXCR, TCRdb re-called the multiplex PCR reads, giving one row per CDR3 protein. The repertoire holds approximately 620,000 distinct CDR3 sequences, more than 15% seen once, with about 3.5% in the top ten. The specimen was blood. These receptors all come from a woman aged 40 to 50 with Graves' ophthalmopathy.

The chain is built from TRBV2 and TRBJ2-1; D may be TRBD2 (6 bases). The CDR3 extends over 14 amino acids. V lost 4 bases and J 10 bases, leaving 17 bases between the germline ends. Germline V gene data show CDR1 as SNHLY and CDR2 as FYNNEI. This CDR3 is CASSGGTPLREQFF. The CDR3 nucleotides read TGTGCCAGCAGTGGCGGGACCCCACTCCGGGAGCAGTTCTTC.

This clonotype was counted ten times or more. Here the CDR3 DNA reads TGTGCCTGGAGTGTTGGGGTGAGTGAGACTGAAGCTTTCTTT. It encodes CAWSVGVSETEAFF. The rearrangement uses TRBV30 and TRBJ1-1; D gene unclear. Germline CDR1 reads GTSNPN; CDR2 reads SVGIG (reference sequence). With 0 bases removed from V and 5 bases from J, the gap between germline ends came to 13 bases. CDR3 length: 14 residues.

This clonotype was detected a few times. The gene calls are TRBV6-1 and TRBJ2-7; TRBD2 is a possible D gene (8 bases). The CDR3 is made up of 14 amino acids. Germline V lookup: CDR1 MNHNS, CDR2 SASEGT. Trimming left V 7 bases short and J 1 base short, with 14 bases between. This CDR3 is CASTGRDRSYEQYF. The CDR3 coding sequence is TGTGCCAGCACCGGGAGGGACAGATCCTACGAGCAGTACTTC.

The V gene is TRBV5-1, the J gene TRBJ2-3; 13 bases align to TRBD2. The V segment lost 4 bases and the J segment 4 bases; nucleotides outside the gene matches: 12. The CDR3 totals 18 residues. Germline V gives CDR1 SGHRS, CDR2 YFSETQ. CDR3 residues: CASSIGLAGAGGPDTQYF. The CDR3 region has the DNA TGCGCCAGCAGCATTGGACTAGCGGGAGCGGGAGGTCCAGATACGCAGTATTTT.

The CDR3 sequence is CASSPLGRRTEAFF. CDR3 bases: TGTGCCAGCTCACCACTAGGAAGGCGCACTGAAGCTTTCTTT. V usage is TRBV18 and J usage is TRBJ1-1; D is uncertain. Trimming stripped 1 base from V and 4 bases from J, with 10 bases between. This CDR3 is 14 amino acids long. The germline CDR1 and CDR2 sequences are KGHSH and LQKENI.

Ten or more counts support this clonotype. The rearrangement links TRBV2 to TRBJ2-1; 7 nucleotides match TRBD1. This CDR3 is built from 19 residues. Germline V gene data show CDR1 as SNHLY and CDR2 as FYNNEI. J gave up 0 bases and V 7 bases, and 18 bases lay outside the gene matches. CDR3 DNA sequence: TGTGCCAGCAAGTCAGGGGGTACAGTCAACCCTAGCTCCTACAATGAGCAGTTCTTC. Residues: CASKSGGTVNPSSYNEQFF.

This clonotype has a handful of counts. The genes are TRBV5-1 and TRBJ2-5, with 9 bases lining up with TRBD2. CDR1 and CDR2 from the germline V gene are SGHRS and YFSETQ. The CDR3 length is 15 residues. The V gene end was trimmed by 0 bases and the J gene end by 3 bases; junction bases not matched to a gene: 3. The CDR3 region has the DNA TGCGCCAGCAGCTTGGGCGGGAGGGCCGAAGAGACCCAGTACTTC. It yields the protein CASSLGGRAEETQYF.

This clonotype was seen ten or more times. The V and J genes are TRBV5-1 and TRBJ1-5, with 11 bases lining up with TRBD1. This CDR3 is built from 17 residues. V was pared by 4 bases and J by 1 base, with 7 bases of the junction left unmatched. Per the germline V gene, CDR1 is SGHRS and CDR2 is YFSETQ. This CDR3 is CASSPGQGGISNQPQHF. CDR3 nucleotide sequence: TGCGCCAGCAGCCCGGGACAGGGGGGGATAAGCAATCAGCCCCAGCATTTT.

This clonotype has at least ten counts. This chain uses TRBV20-1 with TRBJ2-1, with a possible D match to TRBD2 (6 bases). The CDR3 runs 16 residues. V lost 3 bases and J lost 4, with 19 bases in between. Germline CDR1 is DFQATT and CDR2 is SNEGSKA (reference sequence). The CDR3 DNA reads TGCAGTGCTAGTTTACCACTAGCTACCCGATACAATGAGCAGTTCTTC. It yields the protein CSASLPLATRYNEQFF.

This clonotype was seen a handful of times. The genes are TRBV7-8 and TRBJ2-2; D not resolved. Germline CDR1 and CDR2: SGHVS and FQNEAQ. This CDR3 spans 15 amino acids. V lost 1 base and J lost 6, with 12 bases in between. This chain's CDR3 is CASSLGSLLSGELFF. The DNA of the CDR3 is TGTGCCAGCAGCTTAGGGTCCCTCTTGTCCGGGGAGCTGTTTTTT.